This TCR beta chain was recorded in a study of response to subunit inactivated influenza vaccine. TCRdb re-derived calls from the RT-PCR reads in MiXCR, one entry per CDR3 protein. This sample has roughly 550,000 distinct CDR3 sequences, with under 25% found just once. Germline CDR1 is SEHNR and CDR2 is FQNEAQ (reference sequence). V was trimmed by 3 bases and J by 6 bases, leaving 15 bases between them. The CDR3 is made up of 15 amino acids. This clonotype was recorded at least ten times. Separately, the same data were catalogued under a study of T cells expressing NK-cell markers. Per that study: TCR beta libraries carry UMIs added by 5'RACE template switching. Dominant NKG2C+ clonotype frequencies of roughly 1.0-7.5% of CD8+ T cells were measured in over 5 donors. Similarly, these clonotypes led the CD3+CD56-NKG2C+ fraction as well in several donors.

The receptor's source is a man aged 45-60 years who received an inactivated influenza vaccine. The sequenced sample was CD4+ T cells sorted from PBMCs, obtained 11 to 12 days after vaccination. The gene calls are TRBV7-9 and TRBJ2-1; D possibly uses TRBD1 or TRBD2 (5 bases each). The CDR3 spells CASSFGGIRANEQFF. In DNA, the CDR3 is TGTGCCAGCAGCTTTGGGGGTATCCGGGCCAATGAGCAGTTCTTC. The full variable domain, rest sourced from reference TRBV7-9 and TRBJ2-1, is DTGVSQNPRHKITKRGQNVTFRCDPISEHNRLYWYRQTLGQGPEFLTYFQNEAQLEKSRLLSDRFSAERPKGSFSTLEIQRTEQGDSAMYLCASSFGGIRANEQFFGPGTRLTVL.